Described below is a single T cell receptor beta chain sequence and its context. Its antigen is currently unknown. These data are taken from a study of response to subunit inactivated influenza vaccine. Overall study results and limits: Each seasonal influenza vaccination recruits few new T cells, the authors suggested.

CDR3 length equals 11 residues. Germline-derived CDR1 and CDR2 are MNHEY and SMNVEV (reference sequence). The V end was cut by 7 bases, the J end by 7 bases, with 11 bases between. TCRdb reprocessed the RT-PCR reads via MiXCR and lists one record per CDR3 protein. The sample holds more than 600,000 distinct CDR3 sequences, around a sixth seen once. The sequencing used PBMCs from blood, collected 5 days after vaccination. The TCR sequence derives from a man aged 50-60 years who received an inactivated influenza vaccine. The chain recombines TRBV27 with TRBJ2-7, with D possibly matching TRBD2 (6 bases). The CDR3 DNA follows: TGTGCCAGCACCTTGGGGGGAGAGCAGTACTTC. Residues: CASTLGGEQYF.